These T cell receptor beta chains were read from a single sample in a study of cytomegalovirus exposure and HLA in healthy donors. The table came from immunoSEQ multiplex PCR; TCRdb's copy has only in-frame clones and leaves some out. The profile covers 250,000 to 350,000 clones, with 86% appearing a single time and around 0.8% taken by the ten largest. Material: PBMCs. The receptor set was obtained from a woman between 18 and 29 years old in good health and CMV-seronegative. Each CDR3 is given with its conserved first and last residue. The order of the fields is D gene, V gene, J gene, CDR3 protein. The D gene is left open where the match is weak.

d_call: TRBD2; v_call: TRBV14; j_call: TRBJ2-1; cdr3_aa: CASSASRGKRGKGFEQFF
d_call: .; v_call: TRBV5-4; j_call: TRBJ2-2; cdr3_aa: CASSPPPGGANTGELFF
d_call: .; v_call: TRBV4-3; j_call: TRBJ1-2; cdr3_aa: CASSQAQGYGYTF
d_call: TRBD2; v_call: TRBV27; j_call: TRBJ2-1; cdr3_aa: CASSFMTSGYNEQFF
d_call: .; v_call: TRBV4-1; j_call: TRBJ1-5; cdr3_aa: CASSQDQGNQPQHF
d_call: .; v_call: TRBV11-2; j_call: TRBJ1-1; cdr3_aa: CASSLSRALSGIGAFF
d_call: .; v_call: TRBV4-1; j_call: TRBJ2-1; cdr3_aa: CASSSPGSGTYNEQFF
d_call: .; v_call: TRBV7-2; j_call: TRBJ2-7; cdr3_aa: CASSFGYGYEQYF
d_call: .; v_call: TRBV11-2; j_call: TRBJ1-1; cdr3_aa: CASSVTEDTEAFF
d_call: .; v_call: TRBV27; j_call: TRBJ2-3; cdr3_aa: CASSWSGVDADTQYF
d_call: TRBD2; v_call: TRBV7-2; j_call: TRBJ2-5; cdr3_aa: CASSLELAGWETQYF
d_call: .; v_call: TRBV7-2; j_call: TRBJ2-5; cdr3_aa: CASSSGGWAETQYF
d_call: TRBD1; v_call: TRBV9; j_call: TRBJ2-7; cdr3_aa: CASSVDQGAYEQYF
d_call: TRBD1; v_call: TRBV9; j_call: TRBJ1-2; cdr3_aa: CASSPTGTGSSYGYTF
d_call: .; v_call: TRBV6-1; j_call: TRBJ2-1; cdr3_aa: CASRAYNEQFF
d_call: TRBD2; v_call: TRBV4-3; j_call: TRBJ2-7; cdr3_aa: CASSQDPASGRTTYEQYF
d_call: TRBD1; v_call: TRBV13; j_call: TRBJ2-6; cdr3_aa: CASSLGLRGTEDSGANVLTF